One TCR beta chain is described in this entry. Its antigen is currently unknown. The V end lost 4 bases, the J end lost 4 bases, and 22 bases lay between the germline ends. Germline assignment: CDR1 LGHNA and CDR2 YSLEER. The CDR3 totals 17 residues. The data were taken from a study of T cells in Graves' hyperthyroidism and ophthalmopathy. General study points: Among clonotypes expanded in thyroid above 0.001, most were also found in blood.

RNA transcripts gave rise to amplified TCR beta CDR3 regions. With the HTBI primer set, the TCR CDR3 went through a first round of RT-PCR. TCRdb re-called the multiplex PCR reads with MiXCR, one entry per CDR3 protein. The sample carries more than 500,000 distinct CDR3 sequences, about 15% recorded once. What was sequenced was blood. The receptor comes from a young woman with Graves' ophthalmopathy. This sequence joins TRBV4-3 and TRBJ1-2; possible D gene TRBD1, 6 bases. CDR3 DNA: TGCGCCAGCAGCCGCCTTATTGGGGAGGGGGATTCCTATGGCTACACCTTC. Residues: CASSRLIGEGDSYGYTF.